These 4 T cell receptor beta chains share one sample of origin, sequenced in a study of blood T cells in healthy people across ages. Through a sample-barcoded 5' primer and a J-beta primer mix, a second PCR was run for roughly 6 to 11 cycles. TCRdb used MiXCR to reprocess the 5' RACE reads, holding one entry per CDR3 protein. The data contain over a million distinct CDR3 sequences, roughly 24% of them seen just once; the ten biggest clones take up around 0.75%. These same data were also listed under a study on T cells of mothers and their children.

The sequenced sample consisted of blood. The receptors originated from a girl aged 2-10 years in good health.

The genes are TRBV15 and TRBJ2-1, with 7 bases matching TRBD2. The DNA matches TRBJ2-7 better at its end, which makes the J call doubtful. There are 14 residues in the CDR3. Per the germline V gene, CDR1 is LNHNV and CDR2 is YYDKDF (reference sequence). CDR3 sequence reads: CATSRTPGGNEQYF. The DNA of the CDR3 is TGTGCCACCAGCCGAACTCCCGGGGGGAACGAGCAGTACTTC.

The rearrangement links TRBV10-1 to TRBJ1-2; TRBD1 might be the D (6 bases). V lost 1 base, J lost 4 bases, and 7 bases lay in between. The CDR3 spans 13 residues. The germline V gene encodes CDR1 WNHNN and CDR2 SYGVQD (reference sequence). CDR3: CASSELTGYGYTF. CDR3 coding DNA: TGCGCCAGCAGTGAGTTGACAGGCTATGGCTACACCTTC.

At least ten counts were recorded for this clonotype. V usage is TRBV25-1 and J usage is TRBJ1-6, with TRBD1 matching over 7 bases. The V segment lost 6 bases and the J segment 7 bases; nucleotides outside the gene matches: 6. Germline CDR1 and CDR2: MGHDK and SYGVNS. This CDR3 region has 14 residues. Written as DNA, the CDR3 is TGTGCCAGCAGCAGGACAGGAACAAATTCACCCCTCCACTTT. Protein sequence: CASSRTGTNSPLHF.

This chain joins TRBV10-2 and TRBJ2-1; D not resolved. The CDR3 has 13 amino acids. Germline CDR1 WSHSY, CDR2 SAAADI. V lost 0 bases and J lost 8, with 8 bases in between. This chain's CDR3 is CASSESMSYEQFF. CDR3 DNA sequence: TGCGCCAGCAGTGAGTCGATGTCGTATGAGCAGTTCTTC.